This is a list of T cell receptor beta chains from one sample in a study of cytomegalovirus exposure and HLA in healthy donors. Some clones are missing from TCRdb's copy, which holds only in-frame ones; the method was immunoSEQ multiplex PCR. The top ten hold over 10% of the sample, which has about 170,000 clones, 75% to 85% seen once. Sequencing was carried out using PBMCs. The receptor set was obtained from a woman in her fifties or sixties in good health and CMV-seropositive. Both conserved end residues are part of each CDR3. Each record gives: clone size, D gene, V gene, J gene, CDR3 protein. D genes are given only for firm matches. Clone size is not always given. Where it is, it says once, few, many or a class for expanded clones.

NA,NA,TRBV29-1,TRBJ2-7,CSVEGREGYEQYF
NA,TRBD2,TRBV7-8,TRBJ2-1,CASRLHGTSRYEQFF
few,TRBD1,TRBV29-1,TRBJ2-7,CSVRGQNSYEQYF
NA,NA,TRBV21-1,TRBJ2-5,CASSNAGTLKGRYQETQYF
NA,TRBD1,TRBV5-1,TRBJ1-2,CASSPGTGPRYGYTF
NA,NA,TRBV5-1,TRBJ2-7,CASTQGYEQYF
NA,NA,TRBV25-1,TRBJ2-3,CASALSGETQYF
NA,NA,TRBV19,TRBJ2-2,CASGQKSRGRELFF
NA,TRBD1,TRBV19,TRBJ2-7,CASSSRDRGPDEQYF
NA,NA,TRBV5-6,TRBJ1-1,CASSSVQNTEAFF
NA,TRBD1,TRBV6-5,TRBJ1-2,CASSYTQGINYGYTF
NA,TRBD2,TRBV5-1,TRBJ2-4,CAPRGGAGATNIQYF
NA,NA,TRBV9,TRBJ2-4,CASSPGRAGKNIQYF
NA,TRBD2,TRBV7-3,TRBJ2-3,CASSLSPSGGTDTQYF
NA,NA,TRBV2,TRBJ2-5,CASKSHVGGETQYF
NA,NA,TRBV19,TRBJ1-4,CASSTTGREKLFF
NA,NA,TRBV6-1,TRBJ2-2,CASMAGYTGELFF